The 18 T cell receptor beta chains listed next were all sequenced from one sample in a study of circulating and synovial CD4+ cells in juvenile arthritis. Repertoires were generated with immunoSEQ multiplex PCR, while TCRdb's copy carries only in-frame clones and drops some. The repertoire includes about 34,000 clones, roughly 95% of them detected once, and less than 0.2% sits in the top ten. Sequenced material: CD4+ T cells from blood. These TCRs come from a human donor with juvenile idiopathic arthritis.

This clone was recorded a few times. This chain joins TRBV7-2 and TRBJ1-2; maybe TRBD1 (6 bases). Trimming left V 1 base short and J 3 bases short, with 9 bases between. Looked up from germline, CDR1 is SGHTA and CDR2 is FQGNSA. The CDR3 has 14 residues. The CDR3 sequence is CASSLDQGHYGYTF. The DNA for the CDR3 is TGTGCCAGCAGCTTAGATCAGGGGCACTATGGCTACACCTTC. Based on the CDR3 plus reference TRBV7-2 and TRBJ1-2, the full variable domain is GAGVSQSPSNKVTEKGKDVELRCDPISGHTALYWYRQSLGQGLEFLIYFQGNSAPDKSGLPSDRFSAERTGGSVSTLTIQRTQQEDSAVYLCASSLDQGHYGYTFGSGTRLTVV.

In DNA form, the CDR3 reads TGCGCCAGCAGCCAAATGCGGACTAGCGGGGGGGACCCCTACAATGAGCAGTTCTTC. Its translation: CASSQMRTSGGDPYNEQFF. This sequence joins TRBV4-3 and TRBJ2-1, with 15 bases aligning to TRBD2. The CDR3 totals 19 residues. The V gene end was trimmed by 2 bases and the J gene end by 2 bases; junction bases not matched to a gene: 7. From germline, CDR1 is LGHNA and CDR2 YSLEER.

The chain combines TRBV10-3 with TRBJ2-1, with TRBD2 matching over 10 bases. The CDR3 has 14 residues. With V trimmed by 4 bases and J by 5 bases, 2 bases remained unmatched. From germline, CDR1 is ENHRY and CDR2 SYGVKD. The CDR3 sequence is CAISGSGGNNEQFF. The CDR3 DNA reads as TGTGCCATCAGTGGTAGCGGGGGGAACAATGAGCAGTTCTTC.

This clone has a single count. V gene TRBV27 combines with J gene TRBJ2-1; 7 bases match TRBD2. The V and J ends lost 1 base and 9 bases, in that order; junction bases with no gene match: 24. The germline gives CDR1 MNHEY, CDR2 SMNVEV (reference sequence). The CDR3 sequence is 20 residues long. The CDR3 sequence: CASSLYWTRNNNLLKSEQFF. CDR3 coding DNA: TGTGCCAGCAGTTTATACTGGACTAGAAACAACAACCTCTTGAAAAGTGAGCAGTTCTTC.

The chain has TRBV11-3 and TRBJ2-1, with TRBD2 matching over 9 bases. The J segment lost 5 bases and the V segment lost 2 bases, leaving 10 bases of the junction unmatched. Germline assignment: CDR1 SGHNT and CDR2 YENEEA. The CDR3 has 17 amino acids. CDR3 amino acids: CASSLRTGRGGDNEQFF. Here the CDR3 DNA reads TGTGCCAGCAGCTTACGAACAGGGCGGGGGGGTGACAATGAGCAGTTCTTC.

This rearrangement joins TRBV2 to TRBJ1-2; D uncertain. V shed 7 bases and J shed 3 bases, with 15 bases lying between them. CDR3 length equals 14 residues. The germline V gene encodes CDR1 SNHLY and CDR2 FYNNEI. CDR3 nucleotides: TGTGCCAGCACCTTCACGAGCCCCGACTATGGCTACACCTTC. Translating gives CASTFTSPDYGYTF.

This clone was seen a single time. V and J are TRBV7-2 and TRBJ2-3, with 10 bases matching TRBD2. The junction had 7 bases not matched to a gene; V was cut back by 1 base and J by 6 bases. CDR1 is SGHTA, CDR2 FQGNSA, per germline. The CDR3 covers 16 residues. CDR3 in DNA: TGTGCCAGCAGCTTAGTACCAACTAGCGGGGTTGATACGCAGTATTTT. Protein product: CASSLVPTSGVDTQYF.

A single count supports this clone. This chain uses TRBV19 with TRBJ2-2; 7 bases are a match to TRBD2. Germline loops: CDR1 LNHDA, CDR2 SQIVND (reference sequence). The CDR3 is 17 amino acids. With 5 bases clipped from V and 0 bases from J, the junction kept 9 bases outside the gene matches. In nucleotides, the CDR3 is TGTGCCAGTAGTCGGCCGCAGGCGGGAGCGAACACCGGGGAGCTGTTTTTT. This codes for CASSRPQAGANTGELFF.

V is TRBV18 and J is TRBJ2-7, with D unresolved. V dropped 5 bases and J dropped 3 bases, with 8 bases sitting between them. CDR1 and CDR2 from the germline V gene are KGHSH and LQKENI. This CDR3 has 12 amino acids. The CDR3, as DNA: TGTGCCAGCTCATCCGACATCTACGAGCAGTACTTC. Its translation is CASSSDIYEQYF.

This clone was detected once. CDR3 sequence: CASSWDWGEEKLFF. CDR3 DNA sequence: TGTGCCAGCAGCTGGGACTGGGGAGAAGAAAAACTGTTTTTT. This chain links TRBV7-2 with TRBJ1-4, with TRBD1 as a possible D gene (5 bases). Trimming pared 4 bases from V and 8 bases from J, leaving 14 bases between. The CDR3 covers 14 residues. CDR1 and CDR2 (germline): SGHTA, FQGNSA.

CDR3 coding DNA: TGTGCCAGCAGTCCTTGGGACAGCTCCTACGAGCAGTACTTC. Translation: CASSPWDSSYEQYF. The gene calls are TRBV28 and TRBJ2-7; 7 positions match TRBD1. Germline-derived CDR1 and CDR2 are MDHEN and SYDVKM. V was clipped by 5 bases and J by 0 bases; unmatched bases: 4. This CDR3 contains 14 residues.

J is TRBJ2-2 and V is TRBV7-3; 13 bases match TRBD2. Trimming at V came to 5 bases and at J to 3 bases, leaving 18 bases not matched to a gene. The CDR3 extends over 21 amino acids. Germline V CDR1 and CDR2: SGHTA, FQGTGA. The CDR3 bases are TGTGCCAGCAGCCGTATCAAAGGGACTAGCGGGACCCATCATGACACCGGGGAGCTGTTTTTT. It is translated as CASSRIKGTSGTHHDTGELFF.

This clone was seen a single time. This chain uses TRBV7-2 with TRBJ2-7; no clear D. The V end was cut by 5 bases, the J end by 7 bases, with 9 bases between. The CDR3 spans 11 residues. The V gene's germline CDR1 is SGHTA and CDR2 FQGNSA. CDR3 coding DNA: TGTGCCAGCAGCACTACTGGAGAGCAGTACTTC. It yields the protein CASSTTGEQYF.

This clone has just a few counts. The chain recombines TRBV28 with TRBJ1-4; no definite D call. Between the trimmed V and J ends, which lost 3 bases and 8 bases, there was a span of 13 bases. CDR3 size: 14 residues. Germline CDR1 MDHEN, CDR2 SYDVKM. DNA for the CDR3: TGTGCCAGCAGTTTTGATGGGTTCGGGGAAAAACTGTTTTTT. This translates into CASSFDGFGEKLFF.

The chain recombines TRBV29-1 with TRBJ2-2, with 7 bases fitting TRBD2. This CDR3 is built from 14 residues. The junction had 13 bases not matched to a gene; V was cut back by 8 bases and J by 7 bases. Germline V lookup: CDR1 SQVTM, CDR2 ANQGSEA. CDR3 DNA: TGCAGCTCCCGGGGGAGGGCAGGTAGCGGGGAGCTGTTTTTT. This encodes CSSRGRAGSGELFF.

This CDR3 is CASRGGQSRLEKLFF. The CDR3 DNA follows: TGTGCCAGCAGAGGCGGACAGAGCCGACTTGAAAAACTGTTTTTT. This chain connects TRBV28 to TRBJ1-4, with TRBD1 as a possible D gene (6 bases). Germline loops: CDR1 MDHEN, CDR2 SYDVKM. CDR3 length equals 15 residues. Trimming took 6 bases from V and 7 from J, leaving 18 bases between them.

The V call is TRBV19, the J call TRBJ1-5, with D hard to call. Per the germline V gene, CDR1 is LNHDA and CDR2 is SQIVND (reference sequence). The CDR3 is made up of 14 amino acids. V lost 5 bases and J 7 bases, leaving 15 bases between the germline ends. Here the CDR3 DNA reads TGTGCCAGTAGTCAAGACCCCCAGGTACAGCCCCAGCATTTT. Encoded protein: CASSQDPQVQPQHF. The whole variable domain, filled in from reference TRBV19 and TRBJ1-5, reads DGGITQSPKYLFRKEGQNVTLSCEQNLNHDAMYWYRQDPGQGLRLIYYSQIVNDFQKGDIAEGYSVSREKKESFPLTVTSAQKNPTAFYLCASSQDPQVQPQHFGDGTRLSIL.

The V gene is TRBV4-1, the J gene TRBJ1-2; 8 nucleotides align to TRBD1. J was trimmed by 7 bases and V by 1 base; bases with no gene match: 8. CDR1 is MGHRA, CDR2 YSYEKL, per germline. The CDR3 runs to 15 residues. CDR3 nucleotides: TGCGCCAGCAGCCAAGGTTACTTACAGGGGGTTGGCTACACCTTC. Translating gives CASSQGYLQGVGYTF.